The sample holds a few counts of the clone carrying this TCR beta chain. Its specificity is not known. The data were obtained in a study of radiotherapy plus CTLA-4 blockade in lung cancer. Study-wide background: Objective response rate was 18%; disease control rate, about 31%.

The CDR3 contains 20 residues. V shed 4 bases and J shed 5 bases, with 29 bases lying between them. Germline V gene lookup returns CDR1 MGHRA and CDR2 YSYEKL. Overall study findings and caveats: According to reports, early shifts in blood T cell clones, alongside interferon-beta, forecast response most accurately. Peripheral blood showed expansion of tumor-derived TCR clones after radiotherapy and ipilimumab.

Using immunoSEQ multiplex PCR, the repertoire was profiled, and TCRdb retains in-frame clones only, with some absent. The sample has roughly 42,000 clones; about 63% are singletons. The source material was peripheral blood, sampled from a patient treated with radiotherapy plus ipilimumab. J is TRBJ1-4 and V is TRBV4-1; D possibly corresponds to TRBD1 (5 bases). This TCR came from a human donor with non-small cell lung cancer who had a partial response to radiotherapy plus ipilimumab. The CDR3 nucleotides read TGCGCCAGCAGCCTCCCGCCGGGGGGTCCGTCTTACCCTCGAAATGAAAAACTGTTTTTT. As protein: CASSLPPGGPSYPRNEKLFF.